This entry lists 11 T cell receptor beta chains sequenced from one sample in a study of OX40 agonist ivuxolimab in advanced cancers. The method was immunoSEQ multiplex PCR; TCRdb's version includes in-frame clones alone and lacks a portion of them. The sample consists of 40,000 to 45,000 clones, roughly 86% of them appearing once. Sequences were derived from CD4+ or CD8+ T cells sorted from blood, sampled in a trial of the OX40 agonist ivuxolimab. The source of these receptors is an adult with an advanced solid tumor such as melanoma, head and neck, liver or kidney cancer.

The rearrangement joins TRBV7-9 to TRBJ2-5; D may be TRBD1 (5 bases). Germline V lookup: CDR1 SEHNR, CDR2 FQNEAQ (reference sequence). CDR3 length: 12 residues. Trimming left V 8 bases short and J 3 bases short, with 10 bases between. CDR3 amino acids: CASGEGEETQYF. For the CDR3, the DNA is TGTGCCAGCGGTGAAGGGGAAGAGACCCAGTACTTC.

This clone appeared a single time. Here the CDR3 reads CASSLAGTVTGELFF. The CDR3 bases are TGTGCCAGCAGCTTGGCCGGGACGGTTACCGGGGAGCTGTTTTTT. V gene TRBV5-4 combines with J gene TRBJ2-2; D might be TRBD1 or TRBD2, each matching 5 bases. V was trimmed by 0 bases and J by 5 bases, leaving 11 bases between them. CDR3 length equals 15 residues. The germline gives CDR1 SGHNT, CDR2 YYREEE (reference sequence).

This sequence joins TRBV7-8 and TRBJ2-5; D is perhaps TRBD2 (6 bases). CDR3 size: 17 residues. Germline CDR1 and CDR2: SGHVS and FQNEAQ. Trimming took off 0 bases at V and 0 bases at J, with 14 bases between the two ends. In DNA, the CDR3 is TGTGCCAGCAGCTTAGCTCCCCTGGGAGGATACCAAGAGACCCAGTACTTC. This translates into CASSLAPLGGYQETQYF.

The chain is built from TRBV11-3 and TRBJ1-1; D is uncertain. The CDR3 is 14 amino acids. The V end lost 1 base, the J end lost 4 bases, and 10 bases lay between the germline ends. CDR1 and CDR2 (germline): SGHNT, YENEEA. CDR3 region: CASSLGGRGTEAFF. The CDR3 DNA reads as TGTGCCAGCAGCTTAGGGGGTCGTGGCACTGAAGCTTTCTTT.

This clone has just one count. The rearrangement links TRBV10-1 to TRBJ1-1; D is unclear. The length of the CDR3 is 13 residues. V was cut by 6 bases and J by 4 bases, with 12 bases left in between. CDR1 is WNHNN, CDR2 SYGVQD, per germline (reference sequence). The CDR3 DNA follows: TGCGCCAGCAGCCGAGACCCGGCCACTGAAGCTTTCTTT. Its protein is CASSRDPATEAFF.

This clone was observed a few times. Other DNA sequences in the sample encode the same CDR3. V usage is TRBV18 and J usage is TRBJ1-1, with 11 positions matching TRBD1. The CDR3 contains 14 residues. With 3 bases clipped from V and 4 bases from J, the junction kept 1 base outside the gene matches. CDR1 is KGHSH, CDR2 LQKENI, per germline. The CDR3 DNA reads TGTGCCAGCTCACCGGGGACAGGGGGCACTGAAGCTTTCTTT. Translated: CASSPGTGGTEAFF. The full variable domain, with the rest looked up from reference TRBV18 and TRBJ1-1, is NAGVMQNPRHLVRRRGQEARLRCSPMKGHSHVYWYRQLPEEGLKFMVYLQKENIIDESGMPKERFSAEFPKEGPSILRIQQVVRGDSAAYFCASSPGTGGTEAFFGQGTRLTVV.

The CDR3 sequence is CASSYRQGYEQYF. CDR3 nucleotide sequence: TGTGCCAGCAGTTACAGGCAGGGGTACGAGCAGTACTTC. The chain links TRBV6-6 to TRBJ2-7, with D maybe TRBD1 (6 bases). The V gene's germline CDR1 is MNHNY and CDR2 SVGAGI (reference sequence). The CDR3 contains 13 residues. V lost 2 bases and J 4 bases, leaving 9 bases between the germline ends.

The rearrangement joins TRBV6-6 to TRBJ2-7, with no clear D. Trimming took off 4 bases at V and 4 bases at J, with 5 bases between the two ends. The length of the CDR3 is 11 residues. Germline CDR1 reads MNHNY; CDR2 reads SVGAGI (reference sequence). CDR3 sequence: CASSSLYEQYF. CDR3 sequence (DNA): TGTGCCAGCAGTTCTTTATACGAGCAGTACTTC.

This clone has just one count. The rearrangement uses TRBV5-6 and TRBJ1-3; D not resolved. The V gene lost 1 base and the J gene lost 1 base, with 6 bases spanning the gap. The germline V gene encodes CDR1 SGHDT and CDR2 YYEEEE. This CDR3 comprises 14 residues. The CDR3 loop is CASSLLISGNTIYF. As DNA, the CDR3 is TGTGCCAGCAGCTTGTTAATTTCTGGAAACACCATATATTTT.

The CDR3: CASKEGGNTGELFF. In DNA, the CDR3 is TGTGCCAGCAAGGAGGGAGGGAACACCGGGGAGCTGTTTTTT. The V call is TRBV9, the J call TRBJ2-2, with D tentatively TRBD2 (6 bases). This CDR3 has 14 amino acids. Germline values: CDR1 SGDLS, CDR2 YYNGEE. V shed 6 bases and J shed 1 base, with 10 bases lying between them. Complete variable domain (other parts from reference TRBV9 and TRBJ2-2): DSGVTQTPKHLITATGQRVTLRCSPRSGDLSVYWYQQSLDQGLQFLIQYYNGEERAKGNILERFSAQQFPDLHSELNLSSLELGDSALYFCASKEGGNTGELFFGEGSRLTVL.

The J gene is TRBJ1-3, the V gene TRBV4-1; no clear D. This CDR3 comprises 16 residues. CDR1 MGHRA and CDR2 YSYEKL come from the germline V gene. V dropped 1 base and J dropped 4 bases, with 14 bases sitting between them. The CDR3 here is CASSQGAGRSGNTIYF. CDR3 DNA: TGCGCCAGCAGCCAAGGGGCAGGACGATCAGGAAACACCATATATTTT.